The rows below give T cell receptor beta chains drawn from one sample of a study of T cells in Graves' hyperthyroidism and ophthalmopathy. TCRdb redid the calling of the multiplex PCR reads with MiXCR, one entry per CDR3 protein. Counted here are approximately 710,000 distinct CDR3 sequences, roughly a sixth occurring once; the ten biggest clones make up 15% to 19%. The sequenced material came from blood. The origin of the receptors is a man aged 50 to 59 with Graves' hyperthyroidism. The conserved cysteine and the conserved F or W are not part of the CDR3 here.

j_gene	v_gene	CDR3aa
TRBJ2-2	TRBV28	ASSMRGVGELF
TRBJ1-4	TRBV2	ASTPEATNEKLF
TRBJ2-7	TRBV10-3	AISPGLAAPYEQY
TRBJ2-4	TRBV20-1	SAGTGGLGNIQY
TRBJ2-7	TRBV6-1	ASSEEWVWHYEQY
TRBJ2-1	TRBV25-1	ASEDAAGAGNEQF
TRBJ2-7	TRBV5-1	ASSHAGTAYEQY
TRBJ2-1	TRBV28	AGSFLSYNEQF
TRBJ2-3	TRBV6-1	ASSPARGSTDTQY
TRBJ2-1	TRBV9	ASSDNSGYNEQF
TRBJ1-2	TRBV28	ASSLVGGRGNYGYT
TRBJ1-1	TRBV2	ARSGDTEAF
TRBJ2-5	TRBV4-2	ASSQGGQIETQY
TRBJ1-1	TRBV6-8	ASSYYYSGQTEAF
TRBJ2-5	TRBV28	ASSTSGSIEETQY
TRBJ2-3	TRBV9	ASSPWTSGTDTQY
TRBJ1-3	TRBV7-2	ASSSNVGNTIY
TRBJ2-5	TRBV29-1	SVDAREETQY
TRBJ2-3	TRBV6-5	ASSHYRVFLGTDTQY
TRBJ2-3	TRBV28	ASSFTGIADTQY
TRBJ1-2	TRBV10-1	ASSESLGGDYGYT
TRBJ2-7	TRBV28	ASSDPGQGRNEQY
TRBJ2-3	TRBV7-2	ASSLSLGTGDTQY
TRBJ1-1	TRBV28	AIIGGAFEAF
TRBJ2-7	TRBV28	ASSRDRGVYEQY
TRBJ2-1	TRBV28	ASSLDQAGVGEQF
TRBJ1-4	TRBV18	ASSPRDSSRTNEKLF
TRBJ2-5	TRBV25-1	ASSEYRVGERETQY
TRBJ2-3	TRBV28	ASSSAGTGDTDTQY
TRBJ2-7	TRBV4-1	ASSQGIGTGSYEQY
TRBJ1-1	TRBV5-1	ASSLAGNTEAF
TRBJ1-1	TRBV20-1	SASGPPRDTEAF
TRBJ2-5	TRBV30	AWSIGTSGQETQY
TRBJ1-5	TRBV7-3	ASSLTPRGTDQPQH
TRBJ2-4	TRBV19	ASSGTGALKNIQY
TRBJ2-1	TRBV29-1	SVEVGRGGPYNEQF
TRBJ2-5	TRBV6-1	ASSEARMDWETQY
TRBJ1-5	TRBV14	ASGVEVSSNQPQH
TRBJ2-2	TRBV6-2/TRBV6-3	ASSYQGQTNTGELF
TRBJ1-1	TRBV30	AWSVQGTEAF
TRBJ1-5	TRBV2	ASSAAGGGIQPQH
TRBJ2-7	TRBV27	ASSSILAGEYEQY
TRBJ2-7	TRBV2	ASSGGLARYYEQY
TRBJ2-1	TRBV12-3/TRBV12-4	ASIPGTTISYNEQF
TRBJ1-6	TRBV9	ASSVEGTSNSPLH
TRBJ2-5	TRBV7-8	ASSPRPTEVETQY
TRBJ1-2	TRBV12-3/TRBV12-4	ASTIGNPNYGYT
TRBJ2-3	TRBV27	ASSSDREYTDTQY
TRBJ1-4	TRBV5-1	ASSLEQPNEKLF
TRBJ2-1	TRBV19	ASSTGVGGRPYNEQF
TRBJ1-2	TRBV27	ASRQPRGGYYGYT
TRBJ2-3	TRBV20-1	SARDTLTDTQY